This note documents a single TCR beta chain sequence. V was trimmed by 5 bases and J by 1 base, leaving 20 bases between them. This CDR3 comprises 18 residues. Germline V gives CDR1 MNHEY, CDR2 SMNVEV (reference sequence). The CDR3 regions of TCR beta were amplified from RNA transcripts. With the HTBI primer set, the TCR CDR3 went through a first round of RT-PCR. In TCRdb, the multiplex PCR reads were re-called with MiXCR into one record per CDR3 protein. This table has approximately 690,000 distinct CDR3 sequences, 20% to 25% appearing once. The entry originates in a study of T cells in Graves' hyperthyroidism and ophthalmopathy. Based on clinical symptoms, serum thyroxine and TRAb, thyroid ultrasound and orbital computed tomography, diagnoses were reached.

The chain carries TRBV27 and TRBJ2-2, with D hard to call. The sample comprised blood. This clonotype was obtained from a man younger than 40 with Graves' ophthalmopathy. Here the CDR3 DNA reads TGTGCCAGCAGTACCGACATGCAACGAGCGATGAACACCGGGGAGCTGTTTTTT. Amino acids: CASSTDMQRAMNTGELFF.